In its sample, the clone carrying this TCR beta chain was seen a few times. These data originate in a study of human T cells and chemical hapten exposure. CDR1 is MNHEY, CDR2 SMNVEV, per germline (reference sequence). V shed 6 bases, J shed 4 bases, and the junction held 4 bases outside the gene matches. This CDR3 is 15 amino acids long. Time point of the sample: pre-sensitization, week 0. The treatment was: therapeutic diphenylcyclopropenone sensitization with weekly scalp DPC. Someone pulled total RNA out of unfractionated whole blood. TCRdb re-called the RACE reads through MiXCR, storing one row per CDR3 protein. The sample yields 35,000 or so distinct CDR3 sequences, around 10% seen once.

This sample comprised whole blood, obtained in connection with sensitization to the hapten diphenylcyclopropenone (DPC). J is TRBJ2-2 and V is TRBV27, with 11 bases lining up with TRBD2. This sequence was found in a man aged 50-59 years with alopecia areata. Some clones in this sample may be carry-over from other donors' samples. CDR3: CASSGGTSGTGELFF. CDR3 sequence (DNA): TGTGCCAGCAGCGGAGGGACTAGCGGCACCGGGGAGCTGTTTTTT.